This TCR beta chain was recorded in a study of cytotoxic CD8 clonotypes in ibrutinib-treated CLL. Clones were sequenced by immunoSEQ multiplex PCR, and TCRdb holds only the in-frame ones, with some missing. Of roughly 130,000 clones detected, about 91% appear once; the ten largest clones hold less than 14%. The V end was cut by 2 bases, the J end by 0 bases, with 11 bases between. Germline V CDR1 and CDR2: MDHEN, SYDVKM. The CDR3 has 15 residues. This receptor was identified in a human donor with chronic lymphocytic leukemia. The sequencing used PBMCs, collected after 12 months of ibrutinib treatment. The rearrangement joins TRBV28 to TRBJ2-7, with D possibly being TRBD2 (5 bases). CDR3 DNA: TGTGCCAGCAGTTTAGGACCGGGGAGCTCCTACGAGCAGTACTTC. Its protein product is CASSLGPGSSYEQYF.